This T cell receptor (beta chain) was observed in a study of T-cell memory formation after mild COVID-19. The study, taken as a whole, reports: Pre-infection memory held some responding clones, suggesting pre-existing cross-reactive T cells responded. Clones that contracted from day 15 to 85 were balanced CD4/CD8, while later expanders leaned CD4+. Clones which contracted sat mainly in CM and EM if CD4+, and in EMRA if CD8+.

cDNA libraries for TCR alpha and TCR beta, carrying sample barcodes and UMIs, came from 5'RACE with constant-segment primers. TCRdb used MiXCR to reprocess the 5' RACE reads, holding one entry per CDR3 protein. The data contain roughly 200,000 distinct CDR3 sequences, 9.5% of them seen just once; the ten biggest clones take up 3.5% to 4%. This CDR3 has 17 amino acids. The V gene's germline CDR1 is LGHNA and CDR2 YSLEER. The V gene end was trimmed by 0 bases and the J gene end by 0 bases; junction bases not matched to a gene: 3. Worth noting for this clonotype: The antigen remains unidentified.

Sequencing was carried out using PBMCs or a T cell subset sorted from them (not recorded which). The gene calls are TRBV4-3 and TRBJ1-3; 9 bases align to TRBD1. This TCR was sampled from a man aged 18 to 29 who had mild COVID-19 (a few samples of this study predate the infection). Cell type and time point are not known. The CDR3 loop is CASSQDRTGDSGNTIYF. CDR3 coding DNA: TGCGCCAGCAGCCAAGACCGGACAGGGGACTCTGGAAACACCATATATTTT.